This TCR beta chain came from a study of blood T cells in healthy people across ages. Next came a second PCR, run for about 6 to 12 cycles, which used a sample-barcoded 5' primer along with a J-beta primer mix. In TCRdb, the 5' RACE reads were re-called with MiXCR into one record per CDR3 protein. Altogether more than 750,000 distinct CDR3 sequences are present, almost 30% being singletons, with the ten largest covering 9.5% to 13%. The V gene lost 4 bases and the J gene lost 0 bases, with 12 bases spanning the gap. This CDR3 has 16 amino acids. Germline loops: CDR1 KGHDR, CDR2 SFDVKD. These data also formed part of another study, on T cells of mothers and their children.

This receptor was obtained from a woman aged 40 to 50 in good health. Sequencing was carried out using blood. The chain joins TRBV24-1 to TRBJ2-1, with D maybe TRBD1 (6 bases). CDR3 sequence: CATSDSRGLSYNEQFF. The CDR3 nucleotides are TGTGCCACCAGTGACTCCAGGGGTCTCTCCTACAATGAGCAGTTCTTC.